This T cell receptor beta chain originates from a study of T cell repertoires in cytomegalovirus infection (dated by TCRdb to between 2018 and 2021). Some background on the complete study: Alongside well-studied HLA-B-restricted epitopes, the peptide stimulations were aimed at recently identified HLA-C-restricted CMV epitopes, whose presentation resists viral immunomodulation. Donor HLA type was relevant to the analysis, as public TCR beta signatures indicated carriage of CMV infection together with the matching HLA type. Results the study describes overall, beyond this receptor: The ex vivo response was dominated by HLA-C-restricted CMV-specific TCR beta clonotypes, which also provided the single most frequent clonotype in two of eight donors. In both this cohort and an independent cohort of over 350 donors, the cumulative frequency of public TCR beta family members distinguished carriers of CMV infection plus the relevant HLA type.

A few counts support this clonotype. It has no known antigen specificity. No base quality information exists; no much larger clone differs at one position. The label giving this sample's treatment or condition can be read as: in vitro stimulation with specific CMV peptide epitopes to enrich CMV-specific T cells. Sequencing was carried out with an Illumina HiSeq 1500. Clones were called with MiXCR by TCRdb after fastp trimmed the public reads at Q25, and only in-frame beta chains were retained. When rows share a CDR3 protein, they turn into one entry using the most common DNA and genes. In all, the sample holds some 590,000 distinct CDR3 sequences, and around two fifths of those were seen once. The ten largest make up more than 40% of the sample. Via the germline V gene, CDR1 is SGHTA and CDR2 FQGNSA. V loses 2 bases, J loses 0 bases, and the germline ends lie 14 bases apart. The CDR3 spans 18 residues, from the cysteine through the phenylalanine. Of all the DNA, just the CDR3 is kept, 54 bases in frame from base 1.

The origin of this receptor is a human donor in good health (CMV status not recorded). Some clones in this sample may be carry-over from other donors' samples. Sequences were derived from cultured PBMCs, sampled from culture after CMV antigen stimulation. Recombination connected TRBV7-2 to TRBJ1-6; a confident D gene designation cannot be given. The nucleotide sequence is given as TGTGCCAGCAGCTTAAGAGCAGCGACGAGCTCCTATAATTCACCCCTCCACTTT. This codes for CASSLRAATSSYNSPLHF.